A selection of T cell receptor beta chains follows, all from one sample in a study of OX40 agonist ivuxolimab in advanced cancers. Data came from immunoSEQ multiplex PCR; TCRdb stores just in-frame clones and leaves some out. The sample comprises roughly 150,000 clones, roughly 94% of which are singletons, and around 0.31% rests with the top ten. This specimen was CD4+ or CD8+ T cells sorted from blood, taken in a trial of the OX40 agonist ivuxolimab. The receptors stem from an adult with an advanced solid tumor such as melanoma, head and neck, liver or kidney cancer. Each CDR3 is given with its conserved first and last residue. D genes are given only for firm matches. The size entry is marked missing in some rows and otherwise reads once, few, many or a size class.

D gene | J gene | V gene | clone size | CDR3 DNA | CDR3 protein
NA | TRBJ1-3 | TRBV21-1 | few | TGTTGGAAAGGACAGGGAATCTCCAAGGAGAGAAACACCATATATTTT | CWKGQGISKERNTIYF
NA | TRBJ2-3 | TRBV19 | NA | TGTGCCAGTAGTGGGCAGGGAATCACAGATACGCAGTATTTT | CASSGQGITDTQYF
NA | TRBJ1-2 | TRBV6-1 | NA | TGTGCCAGCATGTGGGGAGGGAAGAGGGGTGGCTACACCTTC | CASMWGGKRGGYTF
NA | TRBJ1-1 | TRBV25-1 | NA | TGTGCCAGCAGTGAATGGACAGCCACTGAAGCTTTCTTT | CASSEWTATEAFF
TRBD1 | TRBJ2-7 | TRBV7-2 | NA | TGTGCCAGCAGCTCCATGGGACAGGGAGTTGGCGAGCAGTACTTC | CASSSMGQGVGEQYF
NA | TRBJ1-1 | TRBV29-1 | NA | TGCAGCGTTGACGTCAGGGCCTGGGTAGGAGCTTTCTTT | CSVDVRAWVGAFF
TRBD2 | TRBJ2-2 | TRBV6-1 | NA | TGTGCCAGCAGTGAAAGCCTAGCGGGGGGGTTAAACACCGGGGAGCTGTTTTTT | CASSESLAGGLNTGELFF
TRBD1 | TRBJ2-7 | TRBV5-1 | once | TGCGCCAGCAGCCCCGGGACAGGGGAAACCTACGAGCAGTACTTC | CASSPGTGETYEQYF
NA | TRBJ1-5 | TRBV9 | NA | TGTGCCAGCAGCGTGGGCCATCTTAGCAATCAGCCCCAGCATTTT | CASSVGHLSNQPQHF
TRBD1 | TRBJ2-7 | TRBV6-5 | NA | TGTGCCAGCAGTTACGGTGCAGGGGGCGTCACTTACGAGCAGTACTTC | CASSYGAGGVTYEQYF
NA | TRBJ1-2 | TRBV7-2 | NA | TGTGCCAGCAGCCTGGGGGCCCTACCGCCCAGGGCCTATGGCTACACCTTC | CASSLGALPPRAYGYTF
NA | TRBJ1-5 | TRBV2 | NA | TGTGCCAGCAGCACTGGAGGACAGTCGTCCAAGCATTTT | CASSTGGQSSKHF
NA | TRBJ2-7 | TRBV6-5 | NA | TGTGCCAGCAAGGGGCAGACAGACGCTACCTACGAGCAGTACTTC | CASKGQTDATYEQYF
NA | TRBJ1-6 | TRBV7-2 | NA | TGTGCCAGCAGACACGGGGGGAGCTCCTATAATTCACCCCTCCACTTT | CASRHGGSSYNSPLHF
NA | TRBJ2-5 | TRBV7-2 | NA | TGTGCCAGCAGCTCGAACCTCCGGGGGGCGGGGGAGACCCAGTACTTC | CASSSNLRGAGETQYF
NA | TRBJ1-6 | TRBV5-1 | NA | TGCGCCAGCAGCTTGGATGGGGTAGGGCTCTATAATTCACCCCTCCACTTT | CASSLDGVGLYNSPLHF
NA | TRBJ1-4 | TRBV9 | once | TGTGCCAGCAGCCGAGTACCCCACGGCGAAAAACTGTTTTTT | CASSRVPHGEKLFF
NA | TRBJ2-7 | TRBV20-1 | NA | TGCAGTGTTGGTAGCCCCTACGAGCAGTACTTC | CSVGSPYEQYF
TRBD2 | TRBJ2-3 | TRBV19 | NA | TGTGCCAGTAGCACCGACGGGGGGGTGGATACGCAGTATTTT | CASSTDGGVDTQYF
NA | TRBJ1-1 | TRBV4-2 | NA | TGTGCCAGCAGCCAAGACCCTACAGGGTTGGACACTGAAGCTTTCTTT | CASSQDPTGLDTEAFF
NA | TRBJ2-1 | TRBV9 | NA | TGTGCCAGCAGCGTAGTGACAGACGCGGGGGAGCAGTTCTTC | CASSVVTDAGEQFF
NA | TRBJ2-1 | TRBV9 | NA | TGTGCCAGCAGCCTCACCGGGAGTTACAATGAGCAGTTCTTC | CASSLTGSYNEQFF
TRBD2 | TRBJ2-1 | TRBV7-2 | NA | TGTGCCAGCAGCTTATTACCCGGAGAGACTAGCGGGGTCCTCGGCCTGTTCTTC | CASSLLPGETSGVLGLFF
TRBD1 | TRBJ1-5 | TRBV5-6 | NA | TGTGCCAGCAGCCGATATCAAGGGACAGCGAATCAGCCCCAGCATTTT | CASSRYQGTANQPQHF
NA | TRBJ2-5 | TRBV5-1 | NA | TGCGCCAGCAGCTTGGGCGGACAAGAGACCCAGTACTTC | CASSLGGQETQYF
TRBD2 | TRBJ2-2 | TRBV9 | NA | TGTGCCAGCAGCGTAGGTCTAGCGGCGAACACCGGGGAGCTGTTTTTT | CASSVGLAANTGELFF
TRBD1 | TRBJ1-2 | TRBV27 | NA | TGTGCCAGCAGTTCGATGCCATACTCCACCCTGAGGGGGCAGGGGCAGGACTATGGCTACACCTTC | CASSSMPYSTLRGQGQDYGYTF
NA | TRBJ1-1 | TRBV12-5 | NA | TGTGCTAGTGGTTTGTCTACAGGGTATCACACTGAAGCTTTCTTT | CASGLSTGYHTEAFF
TRBD1 | TRBJ1-2 | TRBV5-1 | once | TGCGCCAGCAGCTTGGCAGGGGGTAACTATGGCTACACCTTC | CASSLAGGNYGYTF
NA | TRBJ1-3 | TRBV7-2 | many | TGTGCCAGCAGCCTGCGGGGGGACAACACCATATATTTT | CASSLRGDNTIYF
NA | TRBJ1-5 | TRBV11-2 | NA | TGTGCCAGCAGCTTAGATCGGGGTAACAATCAGCCCCAGCATTTT | CASSLDRGNNQPQHF
TRBD2 | TRBJ2-1 | TRBV28 | NA | TGTGCCAGCAGTCCAAGCGGGAGGGGTAATGAGCAGTTCTTC | CASSPSGRGNEQFF
NA | TRBJ1-6 | TRBV7-2 | NA | TGTGCCAGCAGCTTAGCGGTTGGCGGGAGCTCCTATAATTCACCCCTCCACTTT | CASSLAVGGSSYNSPLHF
TRBD1 | TRBJ1-6 | TRBV6-1 | NA | TGTGCCAGCAGTGAACTCGGGACAGGCAGGAGTTCACCCCTCCACTTT | CASSELGTGRSSPLHF
NA | TRBJ1-1 | TRBV18 | NA | TGTGCCAGCTCACCATTGGGCACTGAAGCTTTCTTT | CASSPLGTEAFF
NA | TRBJ1-3 | TRBV7-2 | NA | TGTGCCAGCAGCTTAAGGTCGGCGACCATGGTCTTCTCTGGAAACACCATATATTTT | CASSLRSATMVFSGNTIYF
TRBD2 | TRBJ2-3 | TRBV4-3 | once | TGCGCCAGCAGCCAAGCGACGGCTAGCGGGGGCACAGATACGCAGTATTTT | CASSQATASGGTDTQYF
TRBD1 | TRBJ1-6 | TRBV29-1 | NA | TGCAGCGCAAGACAGGGAAATTCACCCCTCCACTTT | CSARQGNSPLHF
NA | TRBJ2-7 | TRBV6-1 | NA | TGTGCCAGCAGCCAGTCCTACGAGCAGTACTTC | CASSQSYEQYF
NA | TRBJ1-4 | TRBV5-1 | many | TGCGCCAGCAGCTTGGTGGAAGGCGATGAAAAACTGTTTTTT | CASSLVEGDEKLFF
TRBD1 | TRBJ2-5 | TRBV7-7 | NA | TGTGCCAGCAGCCCTGGGACAGGGGGGGAGACCCAGTACTTC | CASSPGTGGETQYF
TRBD2 | TRBJ2-5 | TRBV5-6 | NA | TGTGCCAGCAGCTCGGGACTAATCGGGGACCAGTACTTC | CASSSGLIGDQYF
NA | TRBJ2-2 | TRBV18 | NA | TGTGCCAGCTCACCAAACACCGGGGAGCTGTTTTTT | CASSPNTGELFF
TRBD2 | TRBJ2-1 | TRBV4-3 | NA | TGCGCCAGCAGCCAACTCCATCTGGGGGGGGGACCGTTCTTC | CASSQLHLGGGPFF
NA | TRBJ2-5 | TRBV5-4 | NA | TGTGCCAGCAGCTTGGGAGGGCCTAGCGCACCGAAAGAGACCCAGTACTTC | CASSLGGPSAPKETQYF
TRBD1 | TRBJ2-7 | TRBV7-2 | NA | TGTGCCAGCAGCTTTAACAGGGGTGCCCACGAGCAGTACTTC | CASSFNRGAHEQYF
NA | TRBJ2-1 | TRBV4-3 | NA | TGCGCCAGCAGTCTTGGACAGCCCAATGAGCAGTTCTTC | CASSLGQPNEQFF
TRBD1 | TRBJ1-5 | TRBV4-3 | NA | TGCGCCAGCAGCCAAGATCCAGGGGGGGATCAGCCCCAGCATTTT | CASSQDPGGDQPQHF
NA | TRBJ2-5 | TRBV2 | NA | TGTGCCAGCACCGGCGTAAAAGAGACCCAGTACTTC | CASTGVKETQYF
TRBD2 | TRBJ2-5 | TRBV7-2 | NA | TGTGCCAGCAGCTTAACCCGGGGGGGGAGGGAGACCCAGTACTTC | CASSLTRGGRETQYF
TRBD1 | TRBJ2-2 | TRBV27 | NA | TGTGCCAGCAGTCTTGACAGGGCCGGGGAGCTGTTTTTT | CASSLDRAGELFF
NA | TRBJ2-7 | TRBV2 | NA | TGTGCCACCGGAAAATACGAGCAGTACTTC | CATGKYEQYF
NA | TRBJ1-5 | TRBV10-1 | NA | TGCGCCAGCACCACGGGGCCGCCGGTGGGGGATCAGCCCCAGCATTTT | CASTTGPPVGDQPQHF
NA | TRBJ1-4 | TRBV4-3 | NA | TGCGCCAGCAGCCAAGATAGAGGGCGGGAGAATGAAAAACTGTTTTTT | CASSQDRGRENEKLFF
TRBD1 | TRBJ1-5 | TRBV9 | NA | TGTGCCAGCAGCGTTGGGACAGGCCCGTCTCAGCCCCAGCATTTT | CASSVGTGPSQPQHF
TRBD2 | TRBJ2-2 | TRBV7-2 | NA | TGTGCCAGCAGCTTACTAGCGGGAGTACTCGGGGAGCTGTTTTTT | CASSLLAGVLGELFF
NA | TRBJ1-1 | TRBV19 | few | TGTGCCAGTAGTCTCCGGGACACCCAAGCTTTCTTT | CASSLRDTQAFF
NA | TRBJ1-6 | TRBV19 | NA | TGTGCCAGTAGTATTCTACAGCCGGATTCACCCCTCCACTTT | CASSILQPDSPLHF
NA | TRBJ1-5 | TRBV10-3 | NA | TGTGCCATCAGTGCGTGGAGAGATAGCAATCAGCCCCAGCATTTT | CAISAWRDSNQPQHF
NA | TRBJ1-3 | TRBV18 | NA | TGTGCCAGCTCACCAGGGGGGCCACTCTCTGGAAACACCATATATTTT | CASSPGGPLSGNTIYF